These 20 T cell receptor beta chains were all obtained from the same sample, sequenced in a study of regulatory T cells in long-lasting Graves disease. Stated time point: persistent/refractory GD, antithyroid drugs over 5 years with positive TRAb. Preparation of the TCR library used RNA extracted from PBMCs. Building of the TCR beta libraries involved iRepertoire HTBI primers and Arm-PCR of CDR3 regions. TCRdb passed the multiplex PCR reads through MiXCR, listing each CDR3 protein once. The table records roughly 360,000 distinct CDR3 sequences, more than 20% of them present only once. Here the sequenced sample was peripheral blood mononuclear cells (PBMCs), taken when the disease was refractory, from a patient treated with antithyroid drugs. Receptors were obtained from a woman aged 40 to 50 with Graves disease.

This clonotype showed up just a few times. This rearrangement joins TRBV19 to TRBJ2-7, with D possibly being TRBD2 (6 bases). From germline, CDR1 is LNHDA and CDR2 SQIVND (reference sequence). The CDR3 sequence is 14 residues long. The V end was cut by 3 bases, the J end by 2 bases, with 11 bases between. The CDR3 loop is CASSIGGGPYEQYF. The CDR3 DNA follows: TGTGCCAGTAGTATCGGGGGAGGCCCCTACGAGCAGTACTTC. The whole variable domain, remainder taken from reference TRBV19 and TRBJ2-7, is DGGITQSPKYLFRKEGQNVTLSCEQNLNHDAMYWYRQDPGQGLRLIYYSQIVNDFQKGDIAEGYSVSREKKESFPLTVTSAQKNPTAFYLCASSIGGGPYEQYFGPGTRLTVT.

This clonotype was detected a few times. The CDR3 nucleotides are TGCGCCAGCAGCTTGGTCGTGACAGGGAACACCGGGGAGCTGTTTTTT. Translation gives CASSLVVTGNTGELFF. The genes are TRBV5-1 and TRBJ2-2; D perhaps matches TRBD1 (6 bases). Trimming shortened V by 0 bases and J by 1 base, and 10 bases separated the two germline ends. CDR3 length: 16 amino acids. The V gene's germline CDR1 is SGHRS and CDR2 YFSETQ.

This clonotype was seen repeatedly, ten times or more. The rearrangement joins TRBV27 to TRBJ1-6, with D maybe TRBD1 (5 bases). CDR3 length: 13 residues. V lost 3 bases, J lost 10 bases, and 10 bases lay in between. CDR1 is MNHEY, CDR2 SMNVEV, per germline (reference sequence). The CDR3 DNA reads TGTGCCAGCAGTTTTCAGGGTCTATCACCCCTCCACTTT. Its translation: CASSFQGLSPLHF.

Regarding this clonotype: Since a far larger clone is one base different, this is likely a read error. The chain uses TRBV6-2 or TRBV6-3 and TRBJ1-2; the D gene is possibly TRBD1 (6 bases). Germline loops: CDR1 MNHEY, CDR2 SVGEGT. This CDR3 region has 13 residues. CDR3 in amino acids: CAGSPTGLYGYTF. The CDR3 region has the DNA TGTGCCGGCAGCCCAACAGGGCTCTATGGCTACACCTTC.

In this sample, this clonotype turned up many times. CDR3 amino acids: CASSLQGLSGNTIYF. The CDR3 nucleotides are TGTGCCAGCAGTTTACAGGGACTCTCTGGAAACACCATATATTTT. The rearrangement joins TRBV2 to TRBJ1-3, with a tentative D call TRBD1 (6 bases). CDR3 size: 15 residues. In germline, CDR1 is SNHLY, CDR2 FYNNEI. With 5 bases removed from V and 0 bases from J, the gap between germline ends came to 11 bases.

Comment on this clonotype: This likely came from a read error, as a far larger clone is one base away. The J gene is TRBJ2-2, the V gene TRBV2; no definite D call. V was pared by 10 bases and J by 3 bases, with 12 bases between. In germline, CDR1 is SNHLY, CDR2 FYNNEI. The length of the CDR3 is 13 residues. The DNA of the CDR3 is TGTGCCACCAGAACTTCGGACACCGGGGAGCTGTTTTTT. Amino acid sequence: CATRTSDTGELFF. Combining the CDR3 with reference TRBV2 and TRBJ2-2 gives the whole variable domain EPEVTQTPSHQVTQMGQEVILRCVPISNHLYFYWYRQILGQKVEFLVSFYNNEISEKSEIFDDQFSVERPDGSNFTLKIRSTKLEDSAMYFCATRTSDTGELFFGEGSRLTVL.

This clonotype occurred a few times. This chain links TRBV28 with TRBJ2-3, with 9 bases lining up with TRBD2. The germline gives CDR1 MDHEN, CDR2 SYDVKM. CDR3 size: 14 residues. Trimming removed 5 bases from V and 1 base from J; junction bases left unmatched: 1. In DNA form, the CDR3 reads TGTGCCAGCAGTGGCGGGGGGGGCACAGATACGCAGTATTTT. Protein sequence: CASSGGGGTDTQYF.

Points on this clonotype: A much larger clone lies a single base off, so this may be a read error. The chain uses TRBV7-9 and TRBJ1-1; the D is unclear. The germline V gene has CDR1 SEHNR and CDR2 FQNEAQ (reference sequence). The CDR3 spans 14 residues. With 7 bases removed from V and 0 bases from J, the gap between germline ends came to 12 bases. The CDR3 reads CASNSLKMNTEAFF. The CDR3 DNA reads TGTGCCAGCAACTCTTTGAAGATGAACACTGAAGCTTTCTTT.

The genes are TRBV6-2 or TRBV6-3 and TRBJ2-7; 9 nucleotides align to TRBD2. The CDR3 extends over 16 amino acids. Germline CDR1 and CDR2: MNHEY and SVGEGT. Trimming cost V 0 bases and J 4 bases; bases outside gene matches: 7. The CDR3 sequence is CASSYSSVLAGYEQYF. In DNA form, the CDR3 reads TGTGCCAGCAGTTACTCGTCTGTTCTAGCGGGGTACGAGCAGTACTTC.

This clonotype was seen repeatedly, ten times or more. V usage is TRBV28 and J usage is TRBJ1-4; D may be TRBD1 (6 bases). There are 15 residues in the CDR3. Germline V lookup: CDR1 MDHEN, CDR2 SYDVKM. Between the trimmed V and J ends, which lost 5 bases and 3 bases, there was a span of 13 bases. For the CDR3, the DNA is TGTGCCAGCAGTCCAACAGGGTACCCTAATGAAAAACTGTTTTTT. Protein sequence: CASSPTGYPNEKLFF.

This clonotype was recorded many times. CDR3 sequence: CASSMGQVALFGAFF. The DNA for the CDR3 is TGTGCCAGCAGTATGGGACAGGTCGCTCTCTTTGGAGCTTTCTTT. V and J are TRBV2 and TRBJ1-1; 8 bases are shared with TRBD1. The CDR3 length is 15 residues. With V trimmed by 5 bases and J by 10 bases, 15 bases remained unmatched. CDR1 SNHLY and CDR2 FYNNEI come from the germline V gene.

This sequence joins TRBV20-1 and TRBJ2-1; 7 nucleotides align to TRBD2. The CDR3 loop spans 15 amino acids. Germline loops: CDR1 DFQATT, CDR2 SNEGSKA (reference sequence). Unmatched junction bases numbered 8, after V lost 4 bases and J lost 2 bases. For the CDR3, the DNA is TGCAGTGCTATGAAAGCGGGGTCTACCTACAATGAGCAGTTCTTC. Amino acid sequence: CSAMKAGSTYNEQFF.

The rearrangement uses TRBV13 and TRBJ2-2; TRBD2 might be the D (5 bases). Germline values: CDR1 PRHDT, CDR2 FYEKMQ (reference sequence). V lost 5 bases to trimming and J lost 4 bases, with 14 bases between them. CDR3 length: 15 residues. The CDR3 protein is CASSAGPSGTGELFF. DNA of the CDR3: TGTGCCAGCAGCGCGGGCCCCAGCGGCACCGGGGAGCTGTTTTTT.

There are many counts of this clonotype. The V call is TRBV2, the J call TRBJ1-2; no clear D gene. The CDR3 loop spans 16 amino acids. V was shortened by 6 bases and J by 3 bases, with 20 bases between the two germline ends. Germline values: CDR1 SNHLY, CDR2 FYNNEI. The chain's CDR3 is CASSATRAPFDYGYTF. The CDR3 DNA sequence: TGTGCCAGCAGCGCGACAAGGGCCCCCTTCGACTATGGCTACACCTTC.

This clonotype was observed many times. This chain connects TRBV20-1 to TRBJ2-7, with a weak D call TRBD2 (6 bases). Trimming took off 6 bases at V and 1 base at J, with 13 bases between the two ends. This CDR3 is built from 13 residues. Looked up from germline, CDR1 is DFQATT and CDR2 is SNEGSKA (reference sequence). The DNA for the CDR3 is TGCAGTGCAATTCCAGGGAGGTCCTACGAGCAGTACTTC. Its protein product is CSAIPGRSYEQYF.

This chain links TRBV29-1 with TRBJ2-2; 7 nucleotides line up with TRBD2. The CDR3 covers 13 residues. V was pared by 7 bases and J by 5 bases, with 7 bases of the junction left unmatched. Germline CDR1 reads SQVTM; CDR2 reads ANQGSEA. DNA of the CDR3: TGCAGCGCCTCTTCCGGGGGGACCGGGGAGCTGTTTTTT. It is translated as CSASSGGTGELFF.

This chain uses TRBV20-1 with TRBJ1-6; possibly TRBD1 for D (5 bases). Trimming cost V 0 bases and J 6 bases, with 15 bases left between them. This CDR3 region has 16 residues. CDR1 and CDR2 (germline): DFQATT, SNEGSKA (reference sequence). The CDR3: CSARDPLGTSNSPLHF. The CDR3 nucleotides read TGCAGTGCTAGAGATCCGCTGGGGACTAGTAATTCACCCCTCCACTTT.

This clonotype was seen many times. The chain couples TRBV20-1 to TRBJ1-2; D perhaps matches TRBD1 (5 bases). This CDR3 spans 12 amino acids. Germline CDR1 is DFQATT and CDR2 is SNEGSKA (reference sequence). V lost 2 bases, J lost 3 bases, and 7 bases lay in between. The CDR3 sequence: CSARQGHYGYTF. The CDR3 coding sequence is TGCAGTGCTAGACAGGGACACTATGGCTACACCTTC.

V gene TRBV11-1 combines with J gene TRBJ2-1, with 9 nucleotides matching TRBD2. The CDR3 extends over 15 amino acids. The junction had 10 bases not matched to a gene; V was cut back by 6 bases and J by 7 bases. The germline V gene encodes CDR1 SGHAT and CDR2 FQDESV (reference sequence). The chain's CDR3 is CASSTAGGPYNEQFF. The CDR3 coding sequence is TGTGCCAGCAGTACCGCGGGAGGGCCGTATAATGAGCAGTTCTTC.

As regards this clonotype: This may be a read error, as it is one base from a much larger clone. For the CDR3, the DNA is TGTGCCAGCAGGGCCAGGGTTACCACCGGGGAGCTGTCTTTT. Translating it yields CASRARVTTGELSF. J is TRBJ2-2 and V is TRBV6-1; perhaps D is TRBD1 or TRBD2 (5 bases each). CDR1 MNHNS and CDR2 SASEGT come from the germline V gene. This CDR3 contains 14 residues.